This T cell receptor beta chain was sequenced for a study of T-cell memory formation after mild COVID-19. General study points: Clones that contracted from day 15 to 85 were balanced CD4/CD8, while later expanders leaned CD4+. CD4+ contracting clones lay mainly in CM and EM, CD8+ ones in EMRA.

Using its own MiXCR run on the 5' RACE reads, TCRdb lists one record per CDR3 protein. Of about 150,000 distinct CDR3 sequences in the sample, over 10% were seen once. Regarding this clonotype: Its antigen remains unidentified.

The CDR3 consists of 14 residues. Trimming removed 6 bases at V and 1 base at J, with 9 bases between. Germline values: CDR1 SGHVS, CDR2 FNYEAQ. This TCR derives from a man between 18 and 29 years old who had mild COVID-19 (a few samples of this study predate the infection). Cell type and time point are not known. Sequencing used PBMCs or a T cell subset sorted from them (not recorded which). The chain carries TRBV7-6 and TRBJ2-2, with D possibly TRBD1 on 6 matching bases. CDR3 sequence reads: CASRSDRNTGELFF. The CDR3 DNA sequence: TGTGCCAGCAGATCGGACAGGAACACCGGGGAGCTGTTTTTT.